This entry concerns a single T cell receptor beta chain. Antigen unknown. This sample stems from a study of T cell responses to AZD1222 COVID-19 vaccine. At the level of the study: Samples with a second dose at about 4 or about 12 weeks were pooled together. Findings and limits, study-wide: Reports indicate that nearly half of spike-specific TCRs are directed at unmutated variant regions. The study identified only five to seven AZD1222 recipients as seropositive at baseline.

Produced via immunoSEQ multiplex PCR; TCRdb's table is partial and in-frame only. The table has under 110,000 clones, roughly 90% seen once; the top ten hold around 5.1%. Germline V gene sequence: CDR1 MNHEY, CDR2 SVGEGT. The length of the CDR3 is 15 residues. V shed 2 bases and J shed 8 bases, with 16 bases lying between them. The TCR sequence derives from an adult in good health. The gene calls are TRBV6-2 or TRBV6-3 and TRBJ2-1, with D perhaps matching TRBD1 (6 bases). The starting material was peripheral blood, obtained on day 0 of AZD1222 vaccination. In DNA, the CDR3 is TGTGCCAGCAGTTACGGGTCAGGGGATGGGGATGAGCAGTTCTTC. Amino acids: CASSYGSGDGDEQFF.